One and the same sample provided the 25 T cell receptor beta chains below, sequenced in a study of blood T cell repertoires in COVID-19 (dated by TCRdb to 2018 to 2020). Libraries were made using the immunoSEQ multiplex PCR assay. TCRdb mirrors the immuneACCESS table, restricted to in-frame sequences. Some clones are absent from its copies; in checked studies, under half trace to an unresolved V gene, and the reason for the others is unknown. The table for this sample lists approximately 360,000 clones; around 83% of them were counted only once. Approximately 5% of the sample is held by the ten biggest clonotypes. Specimen: PBMCs or T cells enriched from blood (not recorded which). The receptors come from a woman between 45 and 60 years old who had recovered from COVID-19.

This sequence joins TRBV28 and TRBJ2-2; maybe TRBD1 (7 bases). Germline V gives CDR1 MDHEN, CDR2 SYDVKM. Trimming left V 6 bases short and J 6 bases short, with 17 bases between. The CDR3 runs 15 residues. The DNA for the CDR3 is TGTGCCAGCAGGGAGGGGGCGTTCATCGCCGGGGAGCTGTTTTTT. Protein sequence: CASREGAFIAGELFF.

There are a few counts of this clone. Within the sample, other DNA sequences also encode this same CDR3. The CDR3 coding sequence is TGTGCCAGCAGCCCCCCGGGGGGCACCGGGGAGCTGTTTTTT. Its protein product is CASSPPGGTGELFF. The V gene is TRBV7-9, the J gene TRBJ2-2, with 7 bases identical to TRBD2. With V trimmed by 5 bases and J by 4 bases, 4 bases remained unmatched. This CDR3 contains 14 residues. CDR1 is SEHNR and CDR2 is FQNEAQ in the germline V gene (reference sequence).

The J gene is TRBJ2-5, the V gene TRBV7-2, with 10 bases matching TRBD2. Trimming at V came to 0 bases and at J to 2 bases, leaving 6 bases not matched to a gene. Germline V gives CDR1 SGHTA, CDR2 FQGNSA. This CDR3 spans 17 amino acids. The CDR3 spells CASSLAGGLAEQETQYF. The DNA for the CDR3 is TGTGCCAGCAGCTTAGCAGGAGGACTAGCGGAACAAGAGACCCAGTACTTC.

This sequence joins TRBV5-1 and TRBJ1-5; 11 nucleotides line up with TRBD1. The CDR3 covers 16 residues. Germline CDR1 reads SGHRS; CDR2 reads YFSETQ. Trimming at V came to 3 bases and at J to 5 bases, leaving 7 bases not matched to a gene. CDR3 sequence: CASSSDRGLVDQPQHF. The CDR3 DNA reads TGCGCCAGCAGCTCGGACAGGGGGCTAGTAGATCAGCCCCAGCATTTT.

Only one count was recorded for this clone. V usage is TRBV5-1 and J usage is TRBJ1-5; D is ambiguous. The CDR3 runs to 14 residues. Looked up from germline, CDR1 is SGHRS and CDR2 is YFSETQ. Trimming cost V 0 bases and J 5 bases, with 9 bases left between them. CDR3 protein: CASSLESGDQPQHF. The CDR3 DNA follows: TGCGCCAGCAGCTTGGAGTCCGGGGATCAGCCCCAGCATTTT.

The rearrangement links TRBV27 to TRBJ2-1; TRBD2 matches at 7 bases. V lost 6 bases, J lost 0 bases, and 5 bases stayed unmatched. CDR3 length equals 15 residues. From germline, CDR1 is MNHEY and CDR2 SMNVEV (reference sequence). The CDR3 bases are TGTGCCAGCAGAGCCGGCGGGAGCTCCTACAATGAGCAGTTCTTC. Protein: CASRAGGSSYNEQFF.

The rearrangement joins TRBV6-2 or TRBV6-3 to TRBJ1-1, with D perhaps TRBD1 (5 bases). CDR3 length: 18 amino acids. Germline CDR1 and CDR2: MNHEY and SVGEGT. V was shortened by 0 bases and J by 1 base, with 18 bases between the two germline ends. The CDR3: CASSYSLVTIGQNTEAFF. The CDR3 DNA sequence: TGTGCCAGCAGTTACTCTTTAGTAACTATCGGACAGAACACTGAAGCTTTCTTT.

The genes are TRBV29-1 and TRBJ1-2, with TRBD1 matching over 9 bases. The CDR3 has 16 amino acids. Germline trimming cut 1 base from V and 1 base from J; bases unmatched to any gene: 7. Germline V gives CDR1 SQVTM, CDR2 ANQGSEA. The CDR3 nucleotides are TGCAGCGTTGAAGGCTTCGGACAGGGGTTTAACTATGGCTACACCTTC. Its translation: CSVEGFGQGFNYGYTF.

The gene calls are TRBV7-9 and TRBJ2-7; tentatively, D is TRBD1 (6 bases). Germline values: CDR1 SEHNR, CDR2 FQNEAQ (reference sequence). The CDR3 consists of 15 residues. Trimming stripped 5 bases from V and 0 bases from J, with 14 bases between. The CDR3 region has the DNA TGTGCCAGCAGCCAGGGGTCAGTTAGCTCCTACGAGCAGTACTTC. As protein: CASSQGSVSSYEQYF.

This rearrangement joins TRBV7-8 to TRBJ2-1; 9 bases fit TRBD2. V dropped 0 bases and J dropped 8; count of bases not matched to a gene: 8. The CDR3 covers 16 residues. Germline CDR1 is SGHVS and CDR2 is FQNEAQ. CDR3 coding DNA: TGTGCCAGCAGCTTAGCTAGAGCGGGAGGAGTGGATGAGCAGTTCTTC. This gives the protein CASSLARAGGVDEQFF.

This sequence joins TRBV19 and TRBJ1-1, with D possibly TRBD1 on 6 matching bases. Trimming stripped 5 bases from V and 11 bases from J, with 15 bases between. In germline, CDR1 is LNHDA, CDR2 SQIVND (reference sequence). CDR3 size: 12 residues. The CDR3 sequence: CASSVQGKEAFF. The CDR3 DNA follows: TGTGCCAGTAGTGTGCAGGGGAAAGAGGCTTTCTTT.

This clone was detected only once. The chain employs TRBV6-2 or TRBV6-3 and TRBJ1-2; TRBD1 aligns across 7 bases. V lost 5 bases to trimming and J lost 4 bases; unmatched junction nucleotides: 7. CDR3 length equals 14 residues. Germline lookup yields CDR1 MNHEY and CDR2 SVGEGT. The CDR3 sequence is CASSTRGHLYGYTF. CDR3 DNA: TGTGCCAGCAGTACAAGGGGGCACCTCTATGGCTACACCTTC.

The chain carries TRBV5-1 and TRBJ1-1; possibly TRBD1 for D (5 bases). The germline V gene has CDR1 SGHRS and CDR2 YFSETQ. This CDR3 is built from 15 residues. With 1 base removed from V and 1 base from J, the gap between germline ends came to 11 bases. The CDR3 is CASSLRSDRNTEAFF. The CDR3 DNA reads TGCGCCAGCAGCTTGCGGAGCGACAGGAACACTGAAGCTTTCTTT.

The chain is built from TRBV2 and TRBJ2-2; TRBD1 matches at 8 bases. The CDR3 runs 14 residues. The V segment lost 5 bases and the J segment 6 bases; nucleotides outside the gene matches: 5. The V gene's germline CDR1 is SNHLY and CDR2 FYNNEI. The CDR3 region is CASSLDRGAGELFF. The CDR3 region has the DNA TGTGCCAGCAGTTTAGACAGGGGCGCCGGGGAGCTGTTTTTT.

This chain connects TRBV6-2 or TRBV6-3 to TRBJ1-4; D might be TRBD1 (5 bases). From germline, CDR1 is MNHEY and CDR2 SVGEGT. The CDR3 contains 13 residues. Trimming took 2 bases from V and 5 from J, leaving 6 bases between them. The chain's CDR3 is CASSYRGNEKLFF. The CDR3 region has the DNA TGTGCCAGCAGTTACAGGGGAAATGAAAAACTGTTTTTT.

V is TRBV6-4 and J is TRBJ1-2; 7 nucleotides line up with TRBD1. CDR3 length: 13 amino acids. Germline CDR1 and CDR2: MRHNA and SNTAGT. With 7 bases clipped from V and 1 base from J, the junction kept 3 bases outside the gene matches. The CDR3 DNA reads TGTGCCAGCACAAGGGGGCTTAACTATGGCTACACCTTC. Translated: CASTRGLNYGYTF.

The rearrangement links TRBV7-2 to TRBJ1-2, with D maybe TRBD1 (5 bases). Trimming took 0 bases from V and 3 from J, leaving 5 bases between them. Germline CDR1 and CDR2: SGHTA and FQGNSA. The CDR3 consists of 13 residues. This chain's CDR3 is CASSLAGDYGYTF. The CDR3 coding sequence is TGTGCCAGCAGCTTAGCAGGGGACTATGGCTACACCTTC.

V usage is TRBV7-2 and J usage is TRBJ1-4, with 8 bases matching TRBD1. The V gene's germline CDR1 is SGHTA and CDR2 FQGNSA. The V segment lost 2 bases and the J segment 5 bases; nucleotides outside the gene matches: 1. The CDR3 is 14 residues long. CDR3 DNA sequence: TGTGCCAGCAGCTTAACAGGGGGGAATGAAAAACTGTTTTTT. This sequence encodes CASSLTGGNEKLFF. Filled out from reference TRBV7-2 and TRBJ1-4, the complete variable domain reads GAGVSQSPSNKVTEKGKDVELRCDPISGHTALYWYRQSLGQGLEFLIYFQGNSAPDKSGLPSDRFSAERTGGSVSTLTIQRTQQEDSAVYLCASSLTGGNEKLFFGSGTQLSVL.

The chain recombines TRBV11-1 with TRBJ2-5; D perhaps matches TRBD2 (5 bases). V was shortened by 4 bases and J by 2 bases, with 8 bases between the two germline ends. This CDR3 is built from 13 residues. Germline values: CDR1 SGHAT, CDR2 FQDESV (reference sequence). CDR3 DNA sequence: TGTGCCAGCAGCTCGAGGGATCAAGAGACCCAGTACTTC. Translated, it gives CASSSRDQETQYF.

The chain uses TRBV7-3 and TRBJ1-6; 9 nucleotides line up with TRBD1. The CDR3 contains 14 residues. Trimming at V came to 5 bases and at J to 11 bases, leaving 7 bases not matched to a gene. Germline values: CDR1 SGHTA, CDR2 FQGTGA. CDR3 protein: CASSETGGSAPLHF. The CDR3 DNA reads as TGTGCCAGCAGCGAAACAGGGGGCTCGGCACCCCTCCACTTT.

The chain uses TRBV7-7 and TRBJ2-2, with 11 bases that match TRBD1. The CDR3 has 18 residues. Germline loops: CDR1 SSHAT, CDR2 FNYEAQ (reference sequence). Trimming at V came to 1 base and at J to 4 bases, leaving 8 bases not matched to a gene. Here the CDR3 reads CASSLGLWTGGRTGELFF. Here the CDR3 DNA reads TGTGCCAGCAGCTTAGGGCTATGGACAGGGGGCCGCACCGGGGAGCTGTTTTTT.

This chain joins TRBV6-2 or TRBV6-3 and TRBJ1-4; 7 bases are a match to TRBD1. Germline V gene sequence: CDR1 MNHEY, CDR2 SVGEGT. Trimming removed 5 bases from V and 17 bases from J; junction bases left unmatched: 8. This CDR3 region has 11 residues. CDR3 bases: TGTGCCAGCAGTAGGGGACAGTGGCATTTTTTT. This translates into CASSRGQWHFF.

The chain has TRBV12-5 and TRBJ1-5; 8 bases line up with TRBD1. Trimming cost V 7 bases and J 2 bases; bases outside gene matches: 4. This CDR3 is built from 14 residues. Germline CDR1 reads LGHNT; CDR2 reads FRNRAP. Here the CDR3 DNA reads TGTGCTAGTGTAGACAGGGGAGGCAATCAGCCCCAGCATTTT. Translation gives CASVDRGGNQPQHF.

CDR3 amino acids: CASSLPRLAGIYNEQFF. In DNA, the CDR3 is TGTGCCAGCAGCCTTCCTCGGCTAGCGGGAATCTACAATGAGCAGTTCTTC. The chain employs TRBV14 and TRBJ2-1; 9 bases map to TRBD2. The J segment lost 3 bases and the V segment lost 4 bases, leaving 10 bases of the junction unmatched. The CDR3 has 17 amino acids. CDR1 is SGHDN and CDR2 is FVKESK in the germline V gene.

The rearrangement uses TRBV6-6 and TRBJ1-4; D is unresolved. This CDR3 is 15 amino acids long. V was clipped by 0 bases and J by 8 bases, with 13 bases between them. CDR1 is MNHNY, CDR2 SVGAGI, per germline (reference sequence). The CDR3 loop reads CASSYSSGGWEKLFF. DNA for the CDR3: TGTGCCAGCAGTTACTCGAGTGGAGGGTGGGAAAAACTGTTTTTT.